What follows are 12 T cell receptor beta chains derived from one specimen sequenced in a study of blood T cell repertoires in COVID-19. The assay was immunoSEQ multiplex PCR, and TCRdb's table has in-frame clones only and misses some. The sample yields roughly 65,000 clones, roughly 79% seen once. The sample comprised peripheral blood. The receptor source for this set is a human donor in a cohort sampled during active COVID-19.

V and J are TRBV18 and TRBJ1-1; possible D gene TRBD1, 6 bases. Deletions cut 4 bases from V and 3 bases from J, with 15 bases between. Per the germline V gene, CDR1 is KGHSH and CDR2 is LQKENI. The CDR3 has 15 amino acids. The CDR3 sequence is CASSQGRGLYTEAFF. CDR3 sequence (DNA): TGTGCCAGCTCACAGGGCAGGGGTTTGTACACTGAAGCTTTCTTT.

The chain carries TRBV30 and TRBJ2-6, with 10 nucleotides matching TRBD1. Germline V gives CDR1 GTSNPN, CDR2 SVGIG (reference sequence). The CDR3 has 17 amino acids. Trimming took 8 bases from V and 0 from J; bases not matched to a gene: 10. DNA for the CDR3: TGTGCCCAAAGAAGGGACAGGGGCTTCTCTGGGGCCAACGTCCTGACTTTC. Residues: CAQRRDRGFSGANVLTF.

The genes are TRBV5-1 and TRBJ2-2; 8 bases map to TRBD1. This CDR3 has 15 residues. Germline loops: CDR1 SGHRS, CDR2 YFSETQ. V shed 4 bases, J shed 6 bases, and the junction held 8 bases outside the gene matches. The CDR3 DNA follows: TGCGCCAGCAGCACGGGGACAGGCGGATCCGGGGAGCTGTTTTTT. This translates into CASSTGTGGSGELFF. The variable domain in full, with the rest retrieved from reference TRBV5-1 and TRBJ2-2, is KAGVTQTPRYLIKTRGQQVTLSCSPISGHRSVSWYQQTPGQGLQFLFEYFSETQRNKGNFPGRFSGRQFSNSRSEMNVSTLELGDSALYLCASSTGTGGSGELFFGEGSRLTVL.

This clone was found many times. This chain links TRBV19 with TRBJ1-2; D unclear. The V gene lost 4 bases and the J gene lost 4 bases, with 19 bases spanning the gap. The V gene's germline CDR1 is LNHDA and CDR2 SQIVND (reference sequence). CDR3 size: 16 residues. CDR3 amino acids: CASSTRLRVGSYGYTF. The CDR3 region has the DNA TGTGCCAGTAGTACCCGTCTCCGGGTTGGGTCCTATGGCTACACCTTC. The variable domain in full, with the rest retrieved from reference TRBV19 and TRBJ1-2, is DGGITQSPKYLFRKEGQNVTLSCEQNLNHDAMYWYRQDPGQGLRLIYYSQIVNDFQKGDIAEGYSVSREKKESFPLTVTSAQKNPTAFYLCASSTRLRVGSYGYTFGSGTRLTVV.

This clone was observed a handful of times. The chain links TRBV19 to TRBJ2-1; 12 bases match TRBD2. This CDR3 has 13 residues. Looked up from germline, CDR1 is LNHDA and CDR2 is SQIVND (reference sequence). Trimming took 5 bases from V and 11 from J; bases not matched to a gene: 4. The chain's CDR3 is CASSRLAGVKQFF. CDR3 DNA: TGTGCCAGTAGTCGACTAGCGGGAGTAAAGCAGTTCTTC. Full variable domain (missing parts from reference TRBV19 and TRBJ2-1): DGGITQSPKYLFRKEGQNVTLSCEQNLNHDAMYWYRQDPGQGLRLIYYSQIVNDFQKGDIAEGYSVSREKKESFPLTVTSAQKNPTAFYLCASSRLAGVKQFFGPGTRLTVL.

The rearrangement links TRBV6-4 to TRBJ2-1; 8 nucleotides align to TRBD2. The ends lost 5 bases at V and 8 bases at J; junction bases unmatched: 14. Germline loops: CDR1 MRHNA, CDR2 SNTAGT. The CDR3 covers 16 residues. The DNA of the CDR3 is TGTGCCAGCAGTCCCAGAGGGACTAGGGTATCCCATGAGCAGTTCTTC. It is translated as CASSPRGTRVSHEQFF.

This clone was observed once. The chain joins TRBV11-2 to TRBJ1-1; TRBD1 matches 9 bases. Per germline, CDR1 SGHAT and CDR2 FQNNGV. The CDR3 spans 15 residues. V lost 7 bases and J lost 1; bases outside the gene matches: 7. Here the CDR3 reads CASTNRGLKNTEAFF. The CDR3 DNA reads TGTGCCAGCACCAACAGGGGGCTGAAGAACACTGAAGCTTTCTTT.

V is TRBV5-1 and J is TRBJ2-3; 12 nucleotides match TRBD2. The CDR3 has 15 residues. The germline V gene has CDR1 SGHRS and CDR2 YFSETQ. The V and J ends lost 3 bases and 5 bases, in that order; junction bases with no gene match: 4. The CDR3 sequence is CASSWTSGTRDTQYF. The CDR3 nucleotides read TGCGCCAGCAGCTGGACTAGCGGGACTAGAGATACGCAGTATTTT.

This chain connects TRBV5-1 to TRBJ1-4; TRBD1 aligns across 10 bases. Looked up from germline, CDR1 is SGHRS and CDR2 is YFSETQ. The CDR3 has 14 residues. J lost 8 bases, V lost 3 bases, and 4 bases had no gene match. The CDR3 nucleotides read TGCGCCAGCAGCTGGGACAGGGGAGGGGAAAAACTGTTTTTT. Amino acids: CASSWDRGGEKLFF.

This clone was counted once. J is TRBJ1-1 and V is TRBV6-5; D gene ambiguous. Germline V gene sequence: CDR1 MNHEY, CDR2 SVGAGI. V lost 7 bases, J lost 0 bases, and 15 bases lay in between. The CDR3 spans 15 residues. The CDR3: CASTPPGVLNTEAFF. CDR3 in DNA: TGTGCCAGCACCCCCCCCGGGGTATTGAACACTGAAGCTTTCTTT.

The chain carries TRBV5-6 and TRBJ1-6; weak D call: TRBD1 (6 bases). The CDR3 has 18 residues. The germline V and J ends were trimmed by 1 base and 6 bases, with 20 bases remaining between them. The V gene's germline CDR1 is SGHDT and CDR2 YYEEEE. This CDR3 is CASSLYRTASYGNSPLHF. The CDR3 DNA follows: TGTGCCAGCAGCTTGTATCGGACAGCGTCGTATGGTAATTCACCCCTCCACTTT.

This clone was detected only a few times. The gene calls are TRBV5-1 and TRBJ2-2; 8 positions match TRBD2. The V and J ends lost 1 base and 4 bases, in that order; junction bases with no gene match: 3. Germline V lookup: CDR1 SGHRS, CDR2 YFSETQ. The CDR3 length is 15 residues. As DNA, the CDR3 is TGCGCCAGCAGCTTGAGAACTAGCGGCACCGGGGAGCTGTTTTTT. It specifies CASSLRTSGTGELFF. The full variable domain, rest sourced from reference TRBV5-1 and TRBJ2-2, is KAGVTQTPRYLIKTRGQQVTLSCSPISGHRSVSWYQQTPGQGLQFLFEYFSETQRNKGNFPGRFSGRQFSNSRSEMNVSTLELGDSALYLCASSLRTSGTGELFFGEGSRLTVL.